Shown below are 16 T cell receptor beta chains from a single sample sequenced in a study of control samples from healthy donors and cancer patients. This table comes from immunoSEQ multiplex PCR, and its TCRdb copy is limited to in-frame clones, with some not included. Seen here are approximately 130,000 clones, approximately 89% observed once, and the top ten hold roughly 2.8%. The sample was blood. The origin of the receptors is a man in his 60s in good health.

The V gene is TRBV7-2, the J gene TRBJ1-5; D remains unclear. CDR3 length equals 13 residues. The V end lost 6 bases, the J end lost 4 bases, and 10 bases lay between the germline ends. The germline V gene has CDR1 SGHTA and CDR2 FQGNSA. This CDR3 reads CASRSQLNQPQHF. Written as DNA, the CDR3 is TGTGCCAGCAGGAGCCAGCTAAATCAGCCCCAGCATTTT.

Written as DNA, the CDR3 is TGTGCCAGCAGTGAACAGGGGGCTCAGGGACAGCCCCAGCATTTT. It is translated as CASSEQGAQGQPQHF. The chain joins TRBV6-1 to TRBJ1-5; 8 bases match TRBD1. CDR1 is MNHNS and CDR2 is SASEGT in the germline V gene. V shed 2 bases and J 7 bases; nucleotides not matched to a gene: 7. The CDR3 runs to 15 residues.

V is TRBV24-1 and J is TRBJ2-1, with TRBD2 matching over 16 bases. The germline CDR1 and CDR2 sequences are KGHDR and SFDVKD. V shed 7 bases, J shed 8 bases, and the junction held 7 bases outside the gene matches. The CDR3 extends over 16 amino acids. CDR3 in amino acids: CATSPSGLAGGYEQFF. CDR3 DNA sequence: TGTGCCACCAGCCCCTCGGGACTAGCGGGGGGGTATGAGCAGTTCTTC.

V gene TRBV5-1 combines with J gene TRBJ1-1; 7 bases align to TRBD1. This CDR3 spans 15 amino acids. V shed 4 bases, J shed 0 bases, and the junction held 6 bases outside the gene matches. The V gene's germline CDR1 is SGHRS and CDR2 YFSETQ. This chain's CDR3 is CASSRKQGMNTEAFF. The DNA for the CDR3 is TGCGCCAGCAGCCGAAAACAGGGGATGAACACTGAAGCTTTCTTT. Drawing the rest from reference TRBV5-1 and TRBJ1-1, the complete variable domain is KAGVTQTPRYLIKTRGQQVTLSCSPISGHRSVSWYQQTPGQGLQFLFEYFSETQRNKGNFPGRFSGRQFSNSRSEMNVSTLELGDSALYLCASSRKQGMNTEAFFGQGTRLTVV.

This chain links TRBV5-1 with TRBJ2-2, with D perhaps TRBD1 (6 bases). Per the germline V gene, CDR1 is SGHRS and CDR2 is YFSETQ. CDR3 length equals 15 residues. Trimming left V 1 base short and J 5 bases short, with 12 bases between. The CDR3 here is CASSLRQDVTGELFF. As DNA, the CDR3 is TGCGCCAGCAGCTTGAGACAGGACGTGACCGGGGAGCTGTTTTTT.

With regard to this clone: Other nucleotide sequences in the sample specify the same CDR3. The chain recombines TRBV30 with TRBJ1-5; D gene uncertain. The V end lost 0 bases, the J end lost 1 base, and 4 bases lay between the germline ends. CDR1 GTSNPN and CDR2 SVGIG come from the germline V gene (reference sequence). CDR3 length equals 13 residues. CDR3 DNA sequence: TGTGCCTGGAGTGTACAGAGCAATCAGCCCCAGCATTTT. This translates into CAWSVQSNQPQHF. The full variable domain, its missing parts supplied by reference TRBV30 and TRBJ1-5, is SQTIHQWPATLVQPVGSPLSLECTVEGTSNPNLYWYRQAAGRGLQLLFYSVGIGQISSEVPQNLSASRPQDRQFILSSKKLLLSDSGFYLCAWSVQSNQPQHFGDGTRLSIL.

This clone was found once. The rearrangement joins TRBV27 to TRBJ2-7, with 8 bases aligning to TRBD1. This CDR3 is 16 amino acids long. Unmatched junction bases numbered 10, after V lost 6 bases and J lost 0 bases. Germline CDR1 reads MNHEY; CDR2 reads SMNVEV (reference sequence). CDR3 DNA: TGTGCCAGCAGCAAAAGCCAGACAGGGGTCTCCTACGAGCAGTACTTC. It is translated as CASSKSQTGVSYEQYF.

J is TRBJ1-2 and V is TRBV7-9, with 8 bases that match TRBD1. V shed 4 bases and J 8 bases; nucleotides not matched to a gene: 12. This CDR3 has 15 residues. CDR1 is SEHNR, CDR2 FQNEAQ, per germline (reference sequence). CDR3 coding DNA: TGTGCCAGCAGCTCTGCAGGGACAGGCTCGGCCGGCTACACCTTC. Translating gives CASSSAGTGSAGYTF.

This chain joins TRBV28 and TRBJ1-1, with D unresolved. The germline V gene encodes CDR1 MDHEN and CDR2 SYDVKM. V lost 2 bases and J lost 7, with 8 bases in between. CDR3 size: 12 residues. CDR3 sequence (DNA): TGTGCCAGCAGTTTAGTGGGCGGTGAAGCTTTCTTT. Translation: CASSLVGGEAFF. Together with reference TRBV28 and TRBJ1-1, the CDR3 gives the full variable domain: DVKVTQSSRYLVKRTGEKVFLECVQDMDHENMFWYRQDPGLGLRLIYFSYDVKMKEKGDIPEGYSVSREKKERFSLILESASTNQTSMYLCASSLVGGEAFFGQGTRLTVV.

This clone showed up just once. The chain recombines TRBV7-3 with TRBJ2-3; 15 bases fit TRBD2. V shed 4 bases and J 5 bases; nucleotides not matched to a gene: 4. Germline V gene data show CDR1 as SGHTA and CDR2 as FQGTGA. CDR3 size: 16 residues. The CDR3, as DNA: TGTGCCAGCAGCTCCTCGGGACTAGCGGGGGGAGATACGCAGTATTTT. It encodes CASSSSGLAGGDTQYF. The full variable domain, with the rest looked up from reference TRBV7-3 and TRBJ2-3, is GAGVSQTPSNKVTEKGKYVELRCDPISGHTALYWYRQSLGQGPEFLIYFQGTGAADDSGLPNDRFFAVRPEGSVSTLKIQRTERGDSAVYLCASSSSGLAGGDTQYFGPGTRLTVL.

The V call is TRBV2, the J call TRBJ1-2, with D uncertain. Germline CDR1 reads SNHLY; CDR2 reads FYNNEI. Trimming removed 3 bases from V and 3 bases from J, with 2 bases in between. The CDR3 covers 11 residues. The CDR3 reads CASSDHYGYTF. CDR3 sequence (DNA): TGTGCCAGCAGTGACCACTATGGCTACACCTTC.

The rearrangement uses TRBV7-2 and TRBJ2-7, with D unclear. Germline V gene lookup returns CDR1 SGHTA and CDR2 FQGNSA. This CDR3 comprises 15 residues. Between the trimmed V and J ends, which lost 1 base and 2 bases, there was a span of 12 bases. The CDR3 DNA is TGTGCCAGCAGCTTAGAACCGGGCTCGGCCTACGAGCAGTACTTC. Translating it yields CASSLEPGSAYEQYF.

This rearrangement joins TRBV7-9 to TRBJ2-5; TRBD1 matches 7 bases. V was pared by 11 bases and J by 4 bases, with 4 bases of the junction left unmatched. There are 11 residues in the CDR3. Germline V gene sequence: CDR1 SEHNR, CDR2 FQNEAQ (reference sequence). The DNA for the CDR3 is TGTGCCTGCGACAGGGTAGAGACCCAGTACTTC. Translation gives CACDRVETQYF.

V usage is TRBV25-1 and J usage is TRBJ2-3; D gene ambiguous. From germline, CDR1 is MGHDK and CDR2 SYGVNS. The germline V and J ends were trimmed by 6 bases and 2 bases, with 9 bases remaining between them. The CDR3 is 13 amino acids. DNA for the CDR3: TGTGCCAGCAGAGGGCCGTTCACAGATACGCAGTATTTT. Amino acids: CASRGPFTDTQYF.

In this sample, this clone turned up once. V is TRBV24-1 and J is TRBJ2-7; no reliable D call. CDR3 length: 12 residues. Germline V CDR1 and CDR2: KGHDR, SFDVKD. The V end lost 9 bases, the J end lost 3 bases, and 11 bases lay between the germline ends. The CDR3 protein is CATSMGSYEQYF. In nucleotides, the CDR3 is TGTGCCACCTCCATGGGCAGCTACGAGCAGTACTTC.

The chain links TRBV19 to TRBJ2-7, with TRBD1 matching over 8 bases. The CDR3 has 15 residues. Trimming removed 4 bases from V and 2 bases from J; junction bases left unmatched: 7. The germline gives CDR1 LNHDA, CDR2 SQIVND (reference sequence). The CDR3 DNA reads as TGTGCCAGTAGTACGACGACAGGGGACACCTACGAGCAGTACTTC. Translating gives CASSTTTGDTYEQYF.